Below are 21 T cell receptor beta chains sequenced from a single sample in a study of blood T cell repertoires in COVID-19. The assay was immunoSEQ multiplex PCR, and TCRdb's table has in-frame clones only and misses some. The sample holds more than 300,000 clones, 91% seen once. Sample: peripheral blood. The receptors come from a woman aged 18-29 years who had recovered from COVID-19.

The CDR3 sequence is CASSSRVEGNEQFF. The CDR3 nucleotides are TGTGCCAGCAGCTCCCGGGTCGAGGGCAATGAGCAGTTCTTC. The chain has TRBV19 and TRBJ2-1, with D perhaps TRBD2 (5 bases). Germline CDR1 reads LNHDA; CDR2 reads SQIVND (reference sequence). The CDR3 totals 14 residues. V was clipped by 9 bases and J by 6 bases, with 18 bases between them.

CDR3 bases: TGTGCCAGTAGCCTCGGACAGGGGCACACTGAAGCTTTCTTT. It translates to CASSLGQGHTEAFF. J is TRBJ1-1 and V is TRBV19; TRBD1 agrees at 9 bases. Germline values: CDR1 LNHDA, CDR2 SQIVND (reference sequence). The trim removed 6 bases at V and 3 bases at J, leaving 5 bases unmatched. The CDR3 runs to 14 residues.

The V gene is TRBV6-5, the J gene TRBJ1-2, with D tentatively TRBD1 (6 bases). The CDR3 has 15 residues. The V and J ends lost 8 bases and 5 bases respectively, with 21 bases between them. CDR1 is MNHEY, CDR2 SVGAGI, per germline. The CDR3 reads CASQPDRTALYGYTF. The DNA for the CDR3 is TGTGCCAGCCAACCAGATCGGACAGCGTTATATGGCTACACCTTC.

The rearrangement joins TRBV5-6 to TRBJ2-7; TRBD2 might be the D (6 bases). With 0 bases removed from V and 2 bases from J, the gap between germline ends came to 9 bases. The CDR3 spans 14 residues. In germline, CDR1 is SGHDT, CDR2 YYEEEE. The CDR3 nucleotides read TGTGCCAGCAGCTTGGGGGCGGGAACCTACGAGCAGTACGTC. This codes for CASSLGAGTYEQYV.

This chain connects TRBV10-3 to TRBJ2-1; a weak D match, TRBD2 (6 bases). Germline CDR1 ENHRY, CDR2 SYGVKD. Trimming took off 4 bases at V and 0 bases at J, with 13 bases between the two ends. The CDR3 covers 16 residues. Written as DNA, the CDR3 is TGTGCCATCAGTGTTACGGTAGCGGCCTCCTACAATGAGCAGTTCTTC. Protein product: CAISVTVAASYNEQFF.

The chain carries TRBV9 and TRBJ1-5; a weak D match, TRBD1 (6 bases). Between the trimmed V and J ends, which lost 0 bases and 3 bases, there was a span of 10 bases. Germline-derived CDR1 and CDR2 are SGDLS and YYNGEE. The CDR3 extends over 15 amino acids. The CDR3 sequence: CASSVGGGTNQPQHF. CDR3 nucleotide sequence: TGTGCCAGCAGCGTAGGGGGGGGCACCAATCAGCCCCAGCATTTT.

V usage is TRBV29-1 and J usage is TRBJ1-1; D not resolved. Germline V gene data show CDR1 as SQVTM and CDR2 as ANQGSEA. V lost 4 bases to trimming and J lost 1 base, with 10 bases between them. This CDR3 contains 13 residues. CDR3 in amino acids: CSVAMEGNTEAFF. CDR3 in DNA: TGCAGCGTTGCAATGGAGGGGAACACTGAAGCTTTCTTT. Filled out from reference TRBV29-1 and TRBJ1-1, the complete variable domain reads SAVISQKPSRDICQRGTSLTIQCQVDSQVTMMFWYRQQPGQSLTLIATANQGSEATYESGFVIDKFPISRPNLTFSTLTVSNMSPEDSSIYLCSVAMEGNTEAFFGQGTRLTVV.

The chain employs TRBV5-6 and TRBJ1-5, with TRBD1 as a possible D gene (6 bases). V was clipped by 2 bases and J by 2 bases, with 17 bases between them. Looked up from germline, CDR1 is SGHDT and CDR2 is YYEEEE. CDR3 size: 17 residues. The CDR3 loop reads CASSFNTGLGGNQPQHF. Written as DNA, the CDR3 is TGTGCCAGCAGCTTCAATACAGGGCTGGGTGGCAATCAGCCCCAGCATTTT. The whole variable domain, filled in from reference TRBV5-6 and TRBJ1-5, reads DAGVTQSPTHLIKTRGQQVTLRCSPKSGHDTVSWYQQALGQGPQFIFQYYEEEERQRGNFPDRFSGHQFPNYSSELNVNALLLGDSALYLCASSFNTGLGGNQPQHFGDGTRLSIL.

V usage is TRBV11-2 and J usage is TRBJ2-1; 13 nucleotides align to TRBD2. CDR3 length: 18 residues. Looked up from germline, CDR1 is SGHAT and CDR2 is FQNNGV. After removal of 1 base from V and 4 bases from J, the junction contained 7 bases not matched to a gene. CDR3 amino acids: CASSLGTSGSHPYNEQFF. Written as DNA, the CDR3 is TGTGCCAGCAGCTTAGGGACTAGCGGGAGCCATCCTTACAATGAGCAGTTCTTC.

The chain links TRBV6-4 to TRBJ1-1, with D perhaps matching TRBD1 (5 bases). Germline loops: CDR1 MRHNA, CDR2 SNTAGT. Trimming left V 5 bases short and J 5 bases short, with 12 bases between. The CDR3 length is 13 residues. Here the CDR3 DNA reads TGTGCCAGCAGTCGGCAGGGAGGGACTGAAGCTTTCTTT. Translation gives CASSRQGGTEAFF.

The chain has TRBV11-3 and TRBJ2-3; 8 nucleotides align to TRBD2. The J segment lost 6 bases and the V segment lost 1 base, leaving 9 bases of the junction unmatched. This CDR3 contains 16 residues. Germline V gene lookup returns CDR1 SGHNT and CDR2 YENEEA. The CDR3 DNA follows: TGTGCCAGCAGCTTAGGCCGGCGGGAGGAGGCGGATACGCAGTATTTT. Protein sequence: CASSLGRREEADTQYF.

In regard to this clone: The identical CDR3 is also encoded by other nucleotide sequences in the sample. The chain joins TRBV9 to TRBJ1-5; possible D gene TRBD1, 5 bases. The CDR3 totals 14 residues. V lost 0 bases to trimming and J lost 4 bases, with 8 bases between them. CDR1 and CDR2 (germline): SGDLS, YYNGEE. CDR3 residues: CASSVAGGNQPQHF. CDR3 DNA sequence: TGTGCCAGCAGCGTAGCGGGGGGAAATCAGCCCCAGCATTTT.

The CDR3 protein is CASSLVVSGRAIGPNEQFF. CDR3 sequence (DNA): TGCGCCAGCAGCTTGGTAGTTAGCGGGAGGGCCATTGGTCCCAATGAGCAGTTCTTC. The rearrangement uses TRBV5-1 and TRBJ2-1, with 11 bases lining up with TRBD2. Germline trimming cut 0 bases from V and 6 bases from J; bases unmatched to any gene: 14. The germline CDR1 and CDR2 sequences are SGHRS and YFSETQ. The CDR3 extends over 19 amino acids.

The rearrangement uses TRBV5-1 and TRBJ2-7, with a tentative D call TRBD1 (6 bases). The CDR3 runs to 18 residues. Germline V gene data show CDR1 as SGHRS and CDR2 as YFSETQ. Trimming shortened V by 3 bases and J by 0 bases, and 22 bases separated the two germline ends. The DNA for the CDR3 is TGCGCCAGCAGCTCCCTTTTGTCCGGGACAAAAAGCTCCTACGAGCAGTACGTC. Amino acids: CASSSLLSGTKSSYEQYV.

The genes are TRBV19 and TRBJ1-1; 10 bases map to TRBD1. The CDR3 totals 13 residues. In germline, CDR1 is LNHDA, CDR2 SQIVND (reference sequence). With V trimmed by 8 bases and J by 5 bases, 5 bases remained unmatched. The CDR3 spells CASRDRGWTEAFF. The CDR3, as DNA: TGTGCCAGTCGGGACAGGGGTTGGACTGAAGCTTTCTTT. The variable domain in full, with the rest retrieved from reference TRBV19 and TRBJ1-1, is DGGITQSPKYLFRKEGQNVTLSCEQNLNHDAMYWYRQDPGQGLRLIYYSQIVNDFQKGDIAEGYSVSREKKESFPLTVTSAQKNPTAFYLCASRDRGWTEAFFGQGTRLTVV.

The CDR3 nucleotides read TGCGCCAGCGACCTCCCCGGGGATACGCAGTATTTT. It yields the protein CASDLPGDTQYF. The gene calls are TRBV5-1 and TRBJ2-3; the D is unclear. Germline CDR1 and CDR2: SGHRS and YFSETQ. The CDR3 spans 12 residues. Between the trimmed V and J ends, which lost 7 bases and 6 bases, there was a span of 12 bases.

The chain combines TRBV20-1 with TRBJ2-3; 7 bases agree with TRBD2. The junction had 8 bases not matched to a gene; V was cut back by 3 bases and J by 2 bases. There are 15 residues in the CDR3. Germline V gene lookup returns CDR1 DFQATT and CDR2 SNEGSKA (reference sequence). CDR3 in amino acids: CSASWPSGSTDTQYF. The DNA of the CDR3 is TGCAGTGCTAGTTGGCCTAGCGGTTCCACAGATACGCAGTATTTT.

The CDR3 spells CASSQLTGDGNTIYF. CDR3 in DNA: TGTGCCAGCTCACAACTGACAGGGGACGGAAACACCATATATTTT. V gene TRBV18 combines with J gene TRBJ1-3; 8 nucleotides align to TRBD1. This CDR3 has 15 amino acids. The V gene's germline CDR1 is KGHSH and CDR2 LQKENI. Trimming cost V 4 bases and J 4 bases; bases outside gene matches: 6. The full variable domain, its missing parts supplied by reference TRBV18 and TRBJ1-3, is NAGVMQNPRHLVRRRGQEARLRCSPMKGHSHVYWYRQLPEEGLKFMVYLQKENIIDESGMPKERFSAEFPKEGPSILRIQQVVRGDSAAYFCASSQLTGDGNTIYFGEGSWLTVV.

The rearrangement links TRBV3-1 (or the pseudogene TRBV3-2) to TRBJ1-4; D is unresolved. The CDR3 sequence is 15 residues long. Germline lookup yields CDR1 LGHDT and CDR2 YNNKEL (reference sequence). The V end lost 4 bases, the J end lost 6 bases, and 15 bases lay between the germline ends. CDR3 loop: CASSPAAASYEKLFF. Here the CDR3 DNA reads TGTGCCAGCAGCCCCGCTGCGGCAAGCTATGAAAAACTGTTTTTT.

The chain couples TRBV11-2 to TRBJ2-5; TRBD2 aligns across 12 bases. The CDR3 length is 16 residues. From germline, CDR1 is SGHAT and CDR2 FQNNGV. Losses at the gene ends were 5 bases for V and 5 bases for J; bases not matched to a gene: 9. Written as DNA, the CDR3 is TGTGCCAGCAGCCGCTCTAGCGGGAGGGCCTGGGAGACCCAGTACTTC. Encoded protein: CASSRSSGRAWETQYF. Looking up the rest from reference TRBV11-2 and TRBJ2-5 gives the full variable domain: EAGVAQSPRYKIIEKRQSVAFWCNPISGHATLYWYQQILGQGPKLLIQFQNNGVVDDSQLPKDRFSAERLKGVDSTLKIQPAKLEDSAVYLCASSRSSGRAWETQYFGPGTRLLVL.

The chain carries TRBV7-9 and TRBJ2-1; the match to TRBD2 covers 8 bases. The CDR3 has 15 amino acids. After removal of 5 bases from V and 0 bases from J, the junction contained 3 bases not matched to a gene. CDR1 is SEHNR and CDR2 is FQNEAQ in the germline V gene (reference sequence). As DNA, the CDR3 is TGTGCCAGCAGCGAACTAGCGGCCTCCTACAATGAGCAGTTCTTC. Protein sequence: CASSELAASYNEQFF.